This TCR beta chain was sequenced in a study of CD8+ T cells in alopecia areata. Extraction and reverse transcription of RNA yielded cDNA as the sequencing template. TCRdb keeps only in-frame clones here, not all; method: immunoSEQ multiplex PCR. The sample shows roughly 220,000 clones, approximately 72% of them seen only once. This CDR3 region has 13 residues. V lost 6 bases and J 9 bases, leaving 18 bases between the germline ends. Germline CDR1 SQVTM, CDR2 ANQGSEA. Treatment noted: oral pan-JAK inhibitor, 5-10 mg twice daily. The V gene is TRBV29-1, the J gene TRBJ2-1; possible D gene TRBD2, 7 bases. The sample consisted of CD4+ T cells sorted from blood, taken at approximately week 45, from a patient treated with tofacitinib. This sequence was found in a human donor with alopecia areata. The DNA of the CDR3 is TGCAGCGTCATATCGGGGGGCCTGGGTGAGCAGTTCTTC. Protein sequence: CSVISGGLGEQFF.